A single TCR beta chain is shown here with its context. In the original workflow: Reference gene primer amplification yielded estimated nucleated cell counts. Data came from immunoSEQ multiplex PCR; TCRdb stores just in-frame clones and leaves some out. V, J and clone size derive from that table, while D and trimming were established from the DNA sequence. Among some 300,000 clones listed, approximately 91% were seen once. This specimen belongs to a study of blood T cell repertoires in COVID-19. V dropped 2 bases and J dropped 7 bases, with 6 bases sitting between them. CDR3 size: 11 residues. Germline CDR1 reads SGHRS; CDR2 reads YFSETQ. Recovered status in Cohort 3 required two negative PCRs, clearance, or symptom resolution.

Sequences were obtained from PBMCs or T cells enriched from blood (not recorded which). The chain has TRBV5-1 and TRBJ1-1, with D unclear. This sequence was found in a woman in her twenties or thirties who had recovered from COVID-19. The CDR3 spells CASSFAGEAFF. The CDR3 bases are TGCGCCAGCAGCTTCGCGGGTGAAGCTTTCTTT.